Listed here are 26 T cell receptor beta chains from one sample, sequenced in a study of cytomegalovirus exposure and HLA in healthy donors. The PCR contained 60 Vbeta and 13 Jbeta primers. Data came from immunoSEQ multiplex PCR; TCRdb stores just in-frame clones and leaves some out. The sample carries some 250,000 clones, 82% recorded once. Sequences were obtained from PBMCs. These receptors were obtained from a middle-aged woman in good health and CMV-seropositive.

This clone has only a few counts. This chain joins TRBV6-5 and TRBJ2-5; D may be TRBD1 (6 bases). This CDR3 spans 14 amino acids. V lost 2 bases to trimming and J lost 4 bases, with 11 bases between them. Per the germline V gene, CDR1 is MNHEY and CDR2 is SVGAGI. The CDR3 DNA is TGTGCCAGCAGTTACACGACAGGTTCAGAGACCCAGTACTTC. Protein: CASSYTTGSETQYF.

The chain carries TRBV7-9 and TRBJ1-2; D possibly corresponds to TRBD1 (5 bases). Trimming stripped 1 base from V and 7 bases from J, with 10 bases between. Germline V CDR1 and CDR2: SEHNR, FQNEAQ (reference sequence). The CDR3 length is 13 residues. This CDR3 is CASSLVSGVGYTF. CDR3 nucleotide sequence: TGTGCCAGCAGCTTAGTATCGGGGGTTGGCTACACCTTC. The complete variable domain, with remaining parts taken from reference TRBV7-9 and TRBJ1-2, reads DTGVSQNPRHKITKRGQNVTFRCDPISEHNRLYWYRQTLGQGPEFLTYFQNEAQLEKSRLLSDRFSAERPKGSFSTLEIQRTEQGDSAMYLCASSLVSGVGYTFGSGTRLTVV.

The V and J genes are TRBV4-1 and TRBJ2-5; weak D call: TRBD2 (5 bases). CDR3 length equals 11 residues. Germline V lookup: CDR1 MGHRA, CDR2 YSYEKL. V lost 3 bases, J lost 7 bases, and 6 bases lay in between. The CDR3 DNA sequence: TGCGCCAGCAGCCAGGCGGGGACCCAGTACTTC. Amino acids: CASSQAGTQYF.

This chain connects TRBV29-1 to TRBJ2-1; 9 bases fit TRBD2. CDR1 is SQVTM, CDR2 ANQGSEA, per germline. There are 13 residues in the CDR3. Trimming at V came to 7 bases and at J to 7 bases, leaving 8 bases not matched to a gene. CDR3 loop: CSGISGRGNEQFF. CDR3 nucleotide sequence: TGCAGCGGGATTAGCGGGAGAGGGAATGAGCAGTTCTTC.

The genes are TRBV7-8 and TRBJ2-3; maybe TRBD2 (5 bases). CDR3 length equals 16 residues. The germline V gene encodes CDR1 SGHVS and CDR2 FQNEAQ. V dropped 1 base and J dropped 0 bases, with 11 bases sitting between them. CDR3 DNA: TGTGCCAGCAGCTTAGGGGAGATCTCTAGCACAGATACGCAGTATTTT. It yields the protein CASSLGEISSTDTQYF. The whole variable domain, filled in from reference TRBV7-8 and TRBJ2-3, reads GAGVSQSPRYKVAKRGQDVALRCDPISGHVSLFWYQQALGQGPEFLTYFQNEAQLDKSGLPSDRFFAERPEGSVSTLKIQRTQQEDSAVYLCASSLGEISSTDTQYFGPGTRLTVL.

The genes are TRBV5-6 and TRBJ2-1; D may be TRBD2 (6 bases). Germline lookup yields CDR1 SGHDT and CDR2 YYEEEE. This CDR3 contains 14 residues. V was pared by 0 bases and J by 13 bases, with 17 bases between. Written as DNA, the CDR3 is TGTGCCAGCAGCTTGGAAGTGGGAGGAGGTGATCAGTTCTTC. Its translation: CASSLEVGGGDQFF. Based on the CDR3 plus reference TRBV5-6 and TRBJ2-1, the full variable domain is DAGVTQSPTHLIKTRGQQVTLRCSPKSGHDTVSWYQQALGQGPQFIFQYYEEEERQRGNFPDRFSGHQFPNYSSELNVNALLLGDSALYLCASSLEVGGGDQFFGPGTRLTVL.

The chain is built from TRBV15 and TRBJ1-5, with TRBD1 identical over 8 bases. The CDR3 is made up of 20 amino acids. Germline CDR1 and CDR2: LNHNV and YYDKDF (reference sequence). V lost 0 bases, J lost 0 bases, and 13 bases stayed unmatched. In DNA, the CDR3 is TGTGCCACCAGCAGAGATAATGGACAGGGATTTTTTCATAGCAATCAGCCCCAGCATTTT. This encodes CATSRDNGQGFFHSNQPQHF.

The V gene is TRBV5-1, the J gene TRBJ1-5, with 7 bases identical to TRBD1. Trimming at V came to 3 bases and at J to 0 bases, leaving 3 bases not matched to a gene. This CDR3 has 15 amino acids. CDR1 and CDR2 (germline): SGHRS, YFSETQ. Here the CDR3 DNA reads TGCGCCAGCAGCTCAACAGGGGCTAGCAATCAGCCCCAGCATTTT. Its protein is CASSSTGASNQPQHF.

The chain links TRBV7-2 to TRBJ2-7; tentatively, D is TRBD2 (6 bases). The CDR3 spans 16 residues. Germline-derived CDR1 and CDR2 are SGHTA and FQGNSA. Trimming removed 1 base at V and 2 bases at J, with 15 bases between. The CDR3 DNA reads as TGTGCCAGCAGCTTAGACATGAGTAGACTAGCCTACGAGCAGTACTTC. Translating gives CASSLDMSRLAYEQYF.

In this sample, this clone turned up once. This rearrangement joins TRBV10-3 to TRBJ2-1, with TRBD2 as a possible D gene (7 bases). Looked up from germline, CDR1 is ENHRY and CDR2 is SYGVKD. V gave up 2 bases and J gave up 4 bases, with 15 bases separating them. The CDR3 extends over 16 amino acids. In DNA form, the CDR3 reads TGTGCCATCAGTGAGGAGGTGGGGGGGCTGTACAATGAGCAGTTCTTC. It specifies CAISEEVGGLYNEQFF.

This chain joins TRBV6-5 and TRBJ2-2, with 14 bases identical to TRBD2. Germline V gene data show CDR1 as MNHEY and CDR2 as SVGAGI. Trimming cost V 8 bases and J 8 bases; bases outside gene matches: 7. The CDR3 is made up of 15 amino acids. The CDR3 nucleotides are TGTGCCAGCCAGGGACTAGCGGGGGCGAATGGGGAGCTGTTTTTT. Translated: CASQGLAGANGELFF.

This clone has only a few counts. The chain has TRBV5-1 and TRBJ2-5, with 7 bases matching TRBD1. CDR1 SGHRS and CDR2 YFSETQ come from the germline V gene. J was trimmed by 5 bases and V by 6 bases; bases with no gene match: 10. The CDR3 spans 14 residues. The CDR3 here is CASTLGQDRETQYF. CDR3 coding DNA: TGCGCCAGCACCCTAGGACAGGACAGGGAGACCCAGTACTTC.

The CDR3 loop is CASSEEPTRGETQYF. The CDR3 bases are TGTGCCAGCAGTGAAGAGCCGACCAGAGGGGAGACCCAGTACTTC. The V and J genes are TRBV6-1 and TRBJ2-5; TRBD2 might be the D (5 bases). CDR1 and CDR2 (germline): MNHNS, SASEGT. The CDR3 length is 15 residues. V dropped 1 base and J dropped 5 bases, with 14 bases sitting between them.

The V and J genes are TRBV19 and TRBJ2-3, with 15 bases identical to TRBD2. Germline CDR1 reads LNHDA; CDR2 reads SQIVND (reference sequence). With V trimmed by 4 bases and J by 8 bases, 10 bases remained unmatched. This CDR3 spans 17 amino acids. The CDR3 spells CASSTSGLAGGLATQYF. The CDR3 DNA is TGTGCCAGTAGTACCTCGGGACTAGCGGGAGGCTTAGCTACGCAGTATTTT.

This clone was picked up one time. This chain connects TRBV7-8 to TRBJ1-4; tentatively, D is TRBD1 (5 bases). This CDR3 is 15 amino acids long. Trimming cost V 7 bases and J 2 bases, with 14 bases left between them. Germline lookup yields CDR1 SGHVS and CDR2 FQNEAQ. This CDR3 is CASTLAGGTNEKLFF. For the CDR3, the DNA is TGTGCCAGCACCCTAGCGGGGGGGACTAATGAAAAACTGTTTTTT.

This sequence joins TRBV30 and TRBJ2-5; 9 bases are shared with TRBD1. V lost 2 bases, J lost 5 bases, and 12 bases stayed unmatched. CDR3 size: 16 residues. Germline V lookup: CDR1 GTSNPN, CDR2 SVGIG (reference sequence). The CDR3 nucleotides read TGTGCCTGGAGTAGGGGGACAGGGACCCAAATGGAGACCCAGTACTTC. Its protein is CAWSRGTGTQMETQYF.

The chain recombines TRBV19 with TRBJ1-5; D uncertain. Trimming left V 2 bases short and J 5 bases short, with 13 bases between. CDR3 length: 15 residues. CDR1 LNHDA and CDR2 SQIVND come from the germline V gene (reference sequence). The CDR3 nucleotides are TGTGCCAGTAGTATACGGGGTCGGGTAGATCAGCCCCAGCATTTT. It encodes CASSIRGRVDQPQHF.

The rearrangement links TRBV7-2 to TRBJ1-2, with 8 bases matching TRBD1. CDR1 SGHTA and CDR2 FQGNSA come from the germline V gene. The CDR3 has 15 residues. The V gene end was trimmed by 2 bases and the J gene end by 3 bases; junction bases not matched to a gene: 5. The CDR3 region is CASSLFTGGDYGYTF. The CDR3 DNA is TGTGCCAGCAGCTTATTCACAGGGGGGGACTATGGCTACACCTTC. Combining the CDR3 with reference TRBV7-2 and TRBJ1-2 gives the whole variable domain GAGVSQSPSNKVTEKGKDVELRCDPISGHTALYWYRQSLGQGLEFLIYFQGNSAPDKSGLPSDRFSAERTGGSVSTLTIQRTQQEDSAVYLCASSLFTGGDYGYTFGSGTRLTVV.

The chain carries TRBV18 and TRBJ2-1, with D tentatively TRBD1 (5 bases). Looked up from germline, CDR1 is KGHSH and CDR2 is LQKENI. The CDR3 has 15 amino acids. V was shortened by 0 bases and J by 6 bases, with 12 bases between the two germline ends. CDR3 region: CASSPPVQGTNEQFF. As DNA, the CDR3 is TGTGCCAGCTCACCACCGGTTCAGGGAACCAATGAGCAGTTCTTC.

The V and J genes are TRBV9 and TRBJ1-4, with a possible D match to TRBD1 (6 bases). Germline-derived CDR1 and CDR2 are SGDLS and YYNGEE. Deletions cut 4 bases from V and 4 bases from J, with 20 bases between. The CDR3 has 17 residues. The CDR3 loop reads CASSPGTQGGFNEKLFF. In DNA form, the CDR3 reads TGTGCCAGCAGCCCCGGGACACAAGGAGGATTTAATGAAAAACTGTTTTTT.

The chain employs TRBV11-2 and TRBJ2-5; D might be TRBD2 (5 bases). Germline values: CDR1 SGHAT, CDR2 FQNNGV. The CDR3 contains 15 residues. V was cut by 7 bases and J by 2 bases, with 17 bases left in between. CDR3 sequence: CASNRAGLGQETQYF. The CDR3 DNA sequence: TGTGCCAGCAACCGGGCGGGTCTCGGACAAGAGACCCAGTACTTC.

This chain links TRBV5-4 with TRBJ1-1, with 7 bases that match TRBD1. The CDR3 is made up of 15 amino acids. CDR1 and CDR2 (germline): SGHNT, YYREEE (reference sequence). Losses at the gene ends were 0 bases for V and 5 bases for J; bases not matched to a gene: 7. CDR3: CASSLAEGARTEAFF. CDR3 DNA sequence: TGTGCCAGCAGCTTGGCCGAGGGGGCGCGAACTGAAGCTTTCTTT. The full variable domain, with the rest looked up from reference TRBV5-4 and TRBJ1-1, is ETGVTQSPTHLIKTRGQQVTLRCSSQSGHNTVSWYQQALGQGPQFIFQYYREEENGRGNFPPRFSGLQFPNYSSELNVNALELDDSALYLCASSLAEGARTEAFFGQGTRLTVV.

The rearrangement joins TRBV18 to TRBJ2-3; TRBD2 agrees at 10 bases. The ends lost 3 bases at V and 4 bases at J; junction bases unmatched: 10. CDR3 length: 17 amino acids. Germline-derived CDR1 and CDR2 are KGHSH and LQKENI. CDR3 nucleotide sequence: TGTGCCAGCTCACCGGCTCTACAGCGGGGGGGCCCAGATACGCAGTATTTT. This sequence encodes CASSPALQRGGPDTQYF.

V is TRBV27 and J is TRBJ1-6, with 7 bases that match TRBD1. The CDR3 runs to 16 residues. V shed 5 bases, J shed 0 bases, and the junction held 4 bases outside the gene matches. Germline values: CDR1 MNHEY, CDR2 SMNVEV (reference sequence). In DNA form, the CDR3 reads TGTGCCAGCAGTCGGGACAGCCGCTCCTATAATTCACCCCTCCACTTT. It specifies CASSRDSRSYNSPLHF.

The chain couples TRBV7-3 to TRBJ2-5, with 8 bases aligning to TRBD2. Germline V CDR1 and CDR2: SGHTA, FQGTGA. This CDR3 is built from 13 residues. Trimming took 6 bases from V and 3 from J; bases not matched to a gene: 3. CDR3 nucleotides: TGTGCCAGCAGGGGACTAGGAAAAGAGACCCAGTACTTC. It translates to CASRGLGKETQYF.

V usage is TRBV19 and J usage is TRBJ1-3; tentatively, D is TRBD1 (5 bases). The CDR3 covers 16 residues. Between the trimmed V and J ends, which lost 8 bases and 0 bases, there was a span of 17 bases. CDR1 LNHDA and CDR2 SQIVND come from the germline V gene (reference sequence). CDR3 amino acids: CASWDFQGRSGNTIYF. The CDR3 region has the DNA TGTGCCAGTTGGGACTTCCAGGGCCGCTCTGGAAACACCATATATTTT.